Listed here is a single TCR beta chain. Its binding antigen is unknown. One end of the junction varies from germline; a read error may be responsible. The sample originates from a study of cytomegalovirus exposure and HLA in healthy donors (dated 2017 in TCRdb). Some background on the complete study: An earlier analysis of roughly 500 of the donors reported about 280 Gb of sequence data and 90 million to 120 million unique TCR beta sequences obtained from about 180 million T cells. The study aimed to test whether cataloging public T cell receptors could reveal signatures of past pathogen exposure. Using immunosequencing, the study profiled T cell repertoires from around 680 subjects and related those repertoires to cytomegalovirus serostatus. Along with the roughly 670-subject first cohort, a separate validation cohort of over a hundred different subjects was used. Four or five DR-DQ haplotypes were handled as single units for association and clustering because linkage in the cohort was strong. Among almost 400 genotyped donors of the cohort, an average of roughly 240,000 unique TCR beta nucleotide sequences were sequenced per donor, 15% to 20% of them non-productive. In an earlier analysis of around 540 of the donors, high-throughput TCR beta sequencing was used to judge whether each TCR beta V gene segment behaved as functional or pseudogenic. To predict cytomegalovirus infection status, the study combined high-throughput TCR immunosequencing, statistical association of individual TCRs with disease status, and machine learning. The later analysis used no new phenotypic data to find candidate immune exposures, relying instead on TCR beta sequences and their occurrence across donors. Of the roughly 400 genotyped donors, 81% were placed in the genetic ancestry cluster associated with self-reported Caucasian donors. An early release covering about 600 HLA-typed donors comprised roughly 300 gigabases of sequencing data and 85 million or so unique TCR sequences. Alongside the repertoire data, information on donor age, sex, ethnicity and CMV serostatus was compiled. HLA typing included class I and class II loci at four-digit resolution. Typing coverage varied by locus: roughly 629-630 donors for A, B, C, DRB1 and DQB1; about 520 for DQA1; about 570 for DPA1; some 470 for DPB1. To study patterns of TCR occurrence, a later analysis re-analyzed previously published TCR beta repertoires from 666 donors and added high-resolution HLA genotyping. A later genetic analysis took genome-wide SNP genotypes for about 60% of the roughly 670 donors and used that subset as a discovery cohort. Every discovery cohort repertoire had been produced on one sequencing platform. What the work shows at the level of the full study, not this receptor alone: The only immune exposure information available for the cohort was CMV serostatus. In an earlier analysis of fewer than 700 of the donors, most TCR beta V segments appeared in productive rearrangements about 87% or about 30% of the time, broadly matching IMGT annotations. In a later analysis, the rate of TCR association differed among HLA loci, with DRB1 alleles having the most associated TCRs and HLA-C alleles having the fewest. The study listed 150 to 200 TCR beta chains as associated with cytomegalovirus. In vitro tests confirmed that three of the cytomegalovirus-associated TCR beta chains recognize cytomegalovirus antigens. Sequencing depth was assumed to be roughly uniform across donors in the presence/absence analyses, though that assumption may not hold. In this cohort, only TCR beta chains were sequenced, and detectable features were limited by the absence of alpha or paired-chain data. The authors suggested that the approach could potentially be generalized to other disease states and immunological phenotypes. Several of the top co-occurrence clusters appeared to be linked to parvovirus B19, influenza, CMV and Epstein-Barr virus, according to a later analysis. A further reported finding was that TCR beta sequences accurately predicted the HLA-A and HLA-B alleles for most subjects in the first cohort. Cytomegalovirus status was reported to be diagnosed by the classifier with high specificity and sensitivity in both the original and validation cohorts. Correlated functional status among segregating V segments might reflect linkage disequilibrium, but an unknown experimental factor could not be ruled out. A later genetic analysis associated a missense DCLRE1C variant with V-gene and J-gene trimming of TCR beta chains, and an independent cohort replicated the association. Compared with the approximately 670-donor mean, donors in an Asian-associated ancestry cluster had fewer N-insertions in productive TCRs, according to a later genetic analysis. In a later analysis, most CMV-associated TCR beta chains were found to appear HLA-restricted, with HLA associations seemingly driven largely by CMV exposure. A cluster of highly shared sequence variants was judged likely to represent a technical artifact of the sequencing pipeline. Assigning TCR associations to individual alleles was difficult when HLA alleles, especially DR and DQ, strongly co-occurred. The earlier analysis of 450 to 700 of the donors excluded fewer than 20 rarely observed V segments, including chromosome 9 orphons, because counts were too low. In a later analysis, HLA-associated TCR beta chains were found to be more clonally expanded and to have lower generation probabilities than equally common non-associated chains. HLA typing was unavailable for some donors at each locus, so association tests used only the typed subset. Across donors, most TCR sequences were observed very rarely, whereas some public TCRs were present in many individuals. In a later analysis, some 17,000 TCR beta sequences were associated with specific HLA alleles at a false discovery rate of 0.05.

The receptor library was made with the immunoSEQ multiplex PCR assay. A mixture of 60 forward primers for TCR Vbeta segments and 13 reverse primers for TCR Jbeta segments was used in the multiplex PCR. Amplification of the CDR3 region of rearranged TCR beta genes was performed with a multiplex PCR assay on genomic DNA. Amplified TCR beta libraries were sequenced as 87-base-pair reads on the Illumina HiSeq System. Concerning the study's data processing: Across the 500 to 850 repertoires, a later analysis counted tens of millions of unique TCR beta chains, about 10 million of which were shared by at least two donors. To remove PCR and sequencing errors, raw reads were error-corrected and collapsed into unique sequences using a nearest-neighbor algorithm that merged closely related sequences. To assign V, D and J gene segments, CDR3 sequences were aligned to IMGT reference sequences. Each retained sequence needed at least a six-nucleotide match to both a V gene segment and a J gene segment. A rearrangement counted as productive if the CDR3 had no stop codons and remained in frame with V and J, and every other rearrangement counted as non-productive. CDR3 was defined by IMGT convention, running from the second conserved V-encoded cysteine to the conserved J-encoded phenylalanine. Sequences without an unambiguous match to a single V gene segment were excluded from the earlier analysis of over 500 of the donors. In an earlier analysis of a few hundred of the donors, V segments were called functional above 56.7% productive rearrangements and were called segregating when the between-donor standard deviation exceeded 5%. A statistical classification framework was developed to diagnose cytomegalovirus status using the catalog of TCR beta chain sequences. A later analysis assigned V and J genes by comparing TCR nucleotide sequences with IMGT/GENE-DB human TR gene sequences. A later analysis assigned CDR3 sequences and most-parsimonious VDJ recombination scenarios with the TCRdist pipeline. A later analysis defined each TCR beta chain by its CDR3 amino acid sequence plus V-gene family, and excluded reads lacking a unique V-gene family. As a way to deal with suspected cross-contamination and a sequencing artifact, a later analysis dropped roughly 620 nucleotide sequences that were highly shared and had low generation probability. In a later analysis, a clonal expansion index for each public chain was calculated from normalized within-repertoire ranks of inferred template counts. A later analysis computed generation probabilities with a VDJ recombination model fitted to out-of-frame rearrangements, and checked the results against IGoR. A later analysis scored TCR-TCR, TCR-HLA and TCR-CMV co-occurrence with hypergeometric tests, applying a repertoire-size bias correction to TCR pairs. False discovery rates were estimated in a later analysis by permuting HLA or CMV assignments 20 times. In a later analysis, co-occurring TCRs were grouped with DBSCAN, and TCRdist sequence similarity was added when clustering was performed within HLA-allele-positive subsets. Co-occurrence clustering excluded repertoires with fewer than 30,000 or more than 120,000 public chains, plus five with anomalous nucleotide sharing. The immuneACCESS repertoire file appears here via TCRdb, limited to in-frame rearrangements. These files lack a portion of the clones; in checked studies, under half of the deficit traces to unresolved V genes, and the cause of the others is not known. The DNA was the basis for D and trimming; V, J and clone size are from that table. The sample table holds 200,000 to 250,000 clones, of which roughly 84% were seen once. The biggest ten clones account for 0.71% of the sample.

The cohort comprised some 700 healthy bone marrow donors. All cohort members were sampled while nominally healthy, although unrecorded immune exposures were likely present. The donor tested CMV seronegative, placing the donor among the 350 or so seronegative members of the cohort. A peripheral blood sample was provided by each donor, and peripheral blood mononuclear cells were used for TCR beta sequencing. Genomic DNA extraction from the blood cell samples was performed with the Qiagen DNeasy Blood Extraction Kit. The sample was PBMCs. The TCR originated in a boy between 2 and 10 years old in good health and CMV-seronegative.

The CDR3 sequence is CASGLAGGPITSTDTQYF. The DNA reads as follows: TGTGCCAGCGGTTTAGCGGGAGGTCCGATTACTAGCACAGATACGCAGTATTTT. Here the chain combines TRBV27 and TRBJ2-3; 10 of the junction bases match TRBD2. Inclusive of the bounding cysteine and phenylalanine, the CDR3 is 18 residues long. The only DNA kept is the CDR3, 54 bases in frame from the first base. The germline V gene (reference sequence) gives CDR1 as MNHEY and CDR2 as SMNVEV.